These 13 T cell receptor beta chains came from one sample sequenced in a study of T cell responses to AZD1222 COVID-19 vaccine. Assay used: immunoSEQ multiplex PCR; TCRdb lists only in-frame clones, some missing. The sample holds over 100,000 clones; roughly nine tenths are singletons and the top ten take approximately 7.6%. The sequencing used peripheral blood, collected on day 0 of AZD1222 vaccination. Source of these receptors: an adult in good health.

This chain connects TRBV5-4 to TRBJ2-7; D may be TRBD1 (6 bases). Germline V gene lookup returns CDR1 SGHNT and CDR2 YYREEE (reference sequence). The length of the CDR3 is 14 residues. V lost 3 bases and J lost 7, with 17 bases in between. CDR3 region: CASSSRVGAREQYF. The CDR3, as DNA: TGTGCCAGCAGCTCCCGAGTGGGGGCACGGGAGCAGTACTTC.

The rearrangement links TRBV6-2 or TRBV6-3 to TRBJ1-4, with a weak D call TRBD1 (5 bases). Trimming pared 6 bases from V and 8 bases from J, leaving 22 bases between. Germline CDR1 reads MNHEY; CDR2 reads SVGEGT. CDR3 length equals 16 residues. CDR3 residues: CASSPQAGRGTEKLFF. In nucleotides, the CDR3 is TGTGCCAGCAGCCCACAGGCGGGACGGGGGACCGAAAAACTGTTTTTT.

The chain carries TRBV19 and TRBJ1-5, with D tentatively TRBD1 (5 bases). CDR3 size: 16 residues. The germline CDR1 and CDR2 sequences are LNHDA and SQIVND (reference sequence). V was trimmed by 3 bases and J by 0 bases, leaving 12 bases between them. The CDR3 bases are TGTGCCAGTAGTATTAAAGGGGTTTATAGCAATCAGCCCCAGCATTTT. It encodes CASSIKGVYSNQPQHF.

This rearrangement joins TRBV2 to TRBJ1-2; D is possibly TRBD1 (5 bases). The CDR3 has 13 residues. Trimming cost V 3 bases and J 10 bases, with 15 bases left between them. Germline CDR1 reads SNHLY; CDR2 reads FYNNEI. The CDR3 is CASSEDTARPYTF. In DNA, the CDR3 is TGTGCCAGCAGTGAGGACACCGCCAGACCCTACACCTTC.

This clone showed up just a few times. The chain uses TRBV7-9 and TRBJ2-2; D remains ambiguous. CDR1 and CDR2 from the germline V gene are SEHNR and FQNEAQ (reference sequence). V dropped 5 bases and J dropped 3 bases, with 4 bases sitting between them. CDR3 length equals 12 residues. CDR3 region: CASSPYTGELFF. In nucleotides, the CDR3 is TGTGCCAGCAGCCCTTACACCGGGGAGCTGTTTTTT.

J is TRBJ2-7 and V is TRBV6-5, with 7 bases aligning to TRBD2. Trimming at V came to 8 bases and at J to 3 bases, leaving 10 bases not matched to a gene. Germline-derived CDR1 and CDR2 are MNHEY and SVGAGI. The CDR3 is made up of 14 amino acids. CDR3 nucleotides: TGTGCCAGCCGAGGGGAGGGGTCGATCTACGAGCAGTACTTC. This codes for CASRGEGSIYEQYF.

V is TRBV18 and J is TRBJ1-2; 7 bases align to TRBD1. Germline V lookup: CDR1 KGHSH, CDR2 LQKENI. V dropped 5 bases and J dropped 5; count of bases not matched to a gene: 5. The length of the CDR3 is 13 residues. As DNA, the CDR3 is TGTGCCAGCTCAGAGGGACAGAATTATGGCTACACCTTC. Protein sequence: CASSEGQNYGYTF.

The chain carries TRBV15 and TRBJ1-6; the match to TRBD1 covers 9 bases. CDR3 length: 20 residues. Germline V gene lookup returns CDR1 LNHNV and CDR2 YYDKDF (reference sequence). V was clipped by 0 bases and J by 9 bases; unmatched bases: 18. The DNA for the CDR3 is TGTGCCACCAGCAGAGATGTCGCCCTGGACAGGGACAGGGTGGGTTCACCCCTCCACTTT. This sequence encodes CATSRDVALDRDRVGSPLHF. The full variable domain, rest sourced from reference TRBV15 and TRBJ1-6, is DAMVIQNPRYQVTQFGKPVTLSCSQTLNHNVMYWYQQKSSQAPKLLFHYYDKDFNNEADTPDNFQSRRPNTSFCFLDIRSPGLGDTAMYLCATSRDVALDRDRVGSPLHFGNGTRLTVT.

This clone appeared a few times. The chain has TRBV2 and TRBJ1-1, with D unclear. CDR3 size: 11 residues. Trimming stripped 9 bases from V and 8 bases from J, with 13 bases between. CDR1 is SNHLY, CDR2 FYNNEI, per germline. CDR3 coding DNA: TGTGCCAGAGGAGGTGGATCGGAAGCTTTCTTT. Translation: CARGGGSEAFF. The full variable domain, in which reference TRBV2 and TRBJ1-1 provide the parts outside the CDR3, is EPEVTQTPSHQVTQMGQEVILRCVPISNHLYFYWYRQILGQKVEFLVSFYNNEISEKSEIFDDQFSVERPDGSNFTLKIRSTKLEDSAMYFCARGGGSEAFFGQGTRLTVV.

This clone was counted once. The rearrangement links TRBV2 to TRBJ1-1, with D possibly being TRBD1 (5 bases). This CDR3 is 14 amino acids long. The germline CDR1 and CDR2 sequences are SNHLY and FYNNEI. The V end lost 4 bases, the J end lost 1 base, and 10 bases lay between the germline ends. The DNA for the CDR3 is TGTGCCAGCAGTGCCCAGGGTACGAACACTGAAGCTTTCTTT. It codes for CASSAQGTNTEAFF.

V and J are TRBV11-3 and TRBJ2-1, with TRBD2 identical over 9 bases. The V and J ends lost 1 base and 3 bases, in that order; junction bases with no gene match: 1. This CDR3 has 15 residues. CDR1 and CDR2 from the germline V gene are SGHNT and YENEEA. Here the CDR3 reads CASSLGRGGYNEQFF. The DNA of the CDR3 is TGTGCCAGCAGCTTAGGGCGGGGGGGCTACAATGAGCAGTTCTTC.

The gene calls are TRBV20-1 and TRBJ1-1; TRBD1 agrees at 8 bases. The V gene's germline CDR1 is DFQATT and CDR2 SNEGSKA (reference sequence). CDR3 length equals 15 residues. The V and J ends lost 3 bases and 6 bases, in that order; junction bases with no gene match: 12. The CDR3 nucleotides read TGCAGTGCTAGTGGCCAGGGGGCCAGGATGTCTGAAGCTTTCTTT. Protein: CSASGQGARMSEAFF.

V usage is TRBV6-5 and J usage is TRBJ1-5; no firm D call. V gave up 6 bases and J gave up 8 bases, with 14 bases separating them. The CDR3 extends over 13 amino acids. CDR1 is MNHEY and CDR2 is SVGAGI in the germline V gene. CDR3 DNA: TGTGCCAGCAGAGTACTTACTTCGGAGCCCCAGCATTTT. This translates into CASRVLTSEPQHF.